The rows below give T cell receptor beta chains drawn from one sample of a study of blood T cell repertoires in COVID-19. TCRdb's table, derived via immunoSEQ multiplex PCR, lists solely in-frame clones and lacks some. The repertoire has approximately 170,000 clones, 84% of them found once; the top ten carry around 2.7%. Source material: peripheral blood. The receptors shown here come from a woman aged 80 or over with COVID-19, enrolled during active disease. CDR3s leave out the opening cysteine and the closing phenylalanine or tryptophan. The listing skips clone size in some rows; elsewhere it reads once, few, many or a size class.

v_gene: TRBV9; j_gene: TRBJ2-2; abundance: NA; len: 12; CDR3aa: ASSISGYTGELF
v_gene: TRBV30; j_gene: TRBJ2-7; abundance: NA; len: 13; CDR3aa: AWSLAGTGLYEQY
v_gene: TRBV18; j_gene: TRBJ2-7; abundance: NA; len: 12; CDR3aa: ASSPAGGSYEQY
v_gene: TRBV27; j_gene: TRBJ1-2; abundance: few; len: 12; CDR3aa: ASSLSTLRGGYT
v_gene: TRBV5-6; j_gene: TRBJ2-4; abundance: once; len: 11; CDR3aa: ASSQQGPNIQY
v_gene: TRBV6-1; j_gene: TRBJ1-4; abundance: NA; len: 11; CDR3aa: ASSEARRDKLF
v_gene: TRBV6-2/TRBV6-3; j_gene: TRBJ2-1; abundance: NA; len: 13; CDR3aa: ASSYGRRGEGEQF
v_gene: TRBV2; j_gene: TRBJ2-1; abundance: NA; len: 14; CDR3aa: ASVLGANLGLGGQF
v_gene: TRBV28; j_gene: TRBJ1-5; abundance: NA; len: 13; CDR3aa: ASRAYRDSNQPQH
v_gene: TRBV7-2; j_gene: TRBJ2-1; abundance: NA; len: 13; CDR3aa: ASSLVGGGPNEQF
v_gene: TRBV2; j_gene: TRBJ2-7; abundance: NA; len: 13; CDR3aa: ASSLQTSGGVGQY
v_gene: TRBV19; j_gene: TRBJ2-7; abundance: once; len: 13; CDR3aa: ASSDWKRRTYEQY
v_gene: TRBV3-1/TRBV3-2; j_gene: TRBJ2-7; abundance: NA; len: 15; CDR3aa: ASSPGLAGVVSYEQY
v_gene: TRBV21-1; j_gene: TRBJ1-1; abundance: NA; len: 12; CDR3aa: ASSALEGNTEAF
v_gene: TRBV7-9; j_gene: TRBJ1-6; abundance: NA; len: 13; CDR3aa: ASRNIGRGGSPLH
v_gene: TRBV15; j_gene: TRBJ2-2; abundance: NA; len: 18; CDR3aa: ATSRGRSLPVAGAAGELF
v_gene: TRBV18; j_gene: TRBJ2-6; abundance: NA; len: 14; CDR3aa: ASSPVAGFGANVLT
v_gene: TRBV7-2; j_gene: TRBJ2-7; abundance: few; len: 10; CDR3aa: ASSQGGGEQY
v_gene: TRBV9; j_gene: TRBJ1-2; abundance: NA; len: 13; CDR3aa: ASSRPGEGNYGYT
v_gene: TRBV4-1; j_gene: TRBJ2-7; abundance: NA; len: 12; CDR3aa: ASSSSTSGLEQY
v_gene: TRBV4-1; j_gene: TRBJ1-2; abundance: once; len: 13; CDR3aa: ASSQDWDRNYGYT
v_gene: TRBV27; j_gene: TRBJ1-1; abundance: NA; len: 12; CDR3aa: ASSLGWANTEAF
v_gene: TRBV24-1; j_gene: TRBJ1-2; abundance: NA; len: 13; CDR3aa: ATSDPGQGNYGYT
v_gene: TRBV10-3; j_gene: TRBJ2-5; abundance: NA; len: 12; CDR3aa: AISASGQQETQY
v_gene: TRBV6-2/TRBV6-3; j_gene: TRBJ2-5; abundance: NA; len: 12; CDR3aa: ASSYADFGETQY
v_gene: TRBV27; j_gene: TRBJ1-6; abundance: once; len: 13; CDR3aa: ASSPRGQGNSPLH
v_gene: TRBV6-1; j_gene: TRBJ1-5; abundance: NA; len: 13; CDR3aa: ASSEEGQSPYPQH
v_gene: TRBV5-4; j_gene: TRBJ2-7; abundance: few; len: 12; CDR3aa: ASSLAGGWGEQY